What follows are 18 T cell receptor beta chains derived from one specimen sequenced in a study of blood T cell repertoires in COVID-19. Generated by immunoSEQ multiplex PCR, the TCRdb table keeps only in-frame clones and is missing some. The table shows some 62,000 clones, with 70% to 90% occurring only once. The sequenced sample consisted of PBMCs or T cells enriched from blood (not recorded which). These receptors were taken from a woman aged 40 to 50 with acute COVID-19.

The CDR3 region is CASSVRWGEAFF. Written as DNA, the CDR3 is TGTGCCAGCAGCGTCAGGTGGGGCGAAGCTTTCTTT. The chain uses TRBV7-9 and TRBJ1-1, with D perhaps TRBD1 (5 bases). The CDR3 contains 12 residues. CDR1 is SEHNR and CDR2 is FQNEAQ in the germline V gene (reference sequence). V lost 5 bases, J lost 8 bases, and 12 bases lay in between.

This clone has just one count. The rearrangement joins TRBV19 to TRBJ1-2; 8 nucleotides match TRBD1. This CDR3 comprises 18 residues. CDR1 and CDR2 from the germline V gene are LNHDA and SQIVND (reference sequence). With V trimmed by 0 bases and J by 7 bases, 16 bases remained unmatched. The CDR3 sequence is CASSIDLSDYRGIAGYTF. CDR3 coding DNA: TGTGCCAGTAGTATAGATCTTTCGGACTACAGGGGGATTGCTGGCTACACCTTC.

Here the CDR3 reads CASSPLFRGTEAFF. The DNA for the CDR3 is TGTGCCAGCAGCCCCTTATTTCGCGGGACTGAAGCTTTCTTT. J is TRBJ1-1 and V is TRBV28; unclear D gene. Per the germline V gene, CDR1 is MDHEN and CDR2 is SYDVKM. The CDR3 contains 14 residues. Trimming stripped 6 bases from V and 5 bases from J, with 16 bases between.

This chain connects TRBV2 to TRBJ2-3, with TRBD1 matching 8 bases. The CDR3 loop spans 15 amino acids. Germline loops: CDR1 SNHLY, CDR2 FYNNEI. Germline trimming cut 4 bases from V and 6 bases from J; bases unmatched to any gene: 9. The CDR3 sequence is CASSGGMTGVDTQYF. The CDR3 coding sequence is TGTGCCAGCAGTGGGGGGATGACAGGGGTGGATACGCAGTATTTT.

V is TRBV4-1 and J is TRBJ1-2; tentative D call: TRBD1 (6 bases). Trimming pared 1 base from V and 5 bases from J, leaving 14 bases between. There are 15 residues in the CDR3. Germline loops: CDR1 MGHRA, CDR2 YSYEKL. CDR3 sequence reads: CASSQGQGLRYGYTF. The CDR3 region has the DNA TGCGCCAGCAGCCAAGGCCAGGGGTTGCGGTATGGCTACACCTTC.

V usage is TRBV11-2 and J usage is TRBJ2-7; D perhaps matches TRBD1 (6 bases). CDR1 is SGHAT, CDR2 FQNNGV, per germline. The V end lost 4 bases, the J end lost 6 bases, and 13 bases lay between the germline ends. The CDR3 has 13 amino acids. DNA of the CDR3: TGTGCCAGCAGCTCGACAGGTCAGGCCGAGCAGTACTTC. Its protein is CASSSTGQAEQYF.

Written as DNA, the CDR3 is TGTGCCAGCAGCTTAGTCGGTGGAGGTTCAGGGGGCAACGAGCAGTACGTC. It codes for CASSLVGGGSGGNEQYV. The chain is built from TRBV7-2 and TRBJ2-7, with 8 positions matching TRBD1. V was clipped by 1 base and J by 5 bases; unmatched bases: 13. Germline assignment: CDR1 SGHTA and CDR2 FQGNSA. This CDR3 region has 17 residues.

The rearrangement joins TRBV7-9 to TRBJ1-2; D is uncertain. Germline-derived CDR1 and CDR2 are SEHNR and FQNEAQ (reference sequence). This CDR3 region has 13 residues. Between the trimmed V and J ends, which lost 1 base and 4 bases, there was a span of 7 bases. The CDR3 nucleotides are TGTGCCAGCAGCTTAGGGAGAGGCTATGGCTACACCTTC. It encodes CASSLGRGYGYTF.

The chain combines TRBV27 with TRBJ2-7; TRBD1 might be the D (5 bases). V lost 4 bases, J lost 2 bases, and 12 bases lay in between. Germline V gene lookup returns CDR1 MNHEY and CDR2 SMNVEV (reference sequence). The length of the CDR3 is 14 residues. The CDR3 spells CASSSARGAYEQYV. The CDR3 coding sequence is TGTGCCAGCAGTTCCGCAAGGGGCGCCTACGAGCAGTACGTC.

The rearrangement links TRBV5-1 to TRBJ1-5; unclear D gene. Trimming took 2 bases from V and 0 from J, leaving 3 bases between them. There are 13 residues in the CDR3. Germline values: CDR1 SGHRS, CDR2 YFSETQ. CDR3 bases: TGCGCCAGCAGCTTCGGTAGCAATCAGCCCCAGCATTTT. It yields the protein CASSFGSNQPQHF.

The chain carries TRBV4-2 and TRBJ1-3; possibly TRBD1 for D (5 bases). The CDR3 is made up of 16 amino acids. In germline, CDR1 is LGHNA, CDR2 YNFKEQ. V shed 8 bases and J shed 0 bases, with 17 bases lying between them. CDR3 DNA sequence: TGTGCCAGCCGGGGGACGCTTACCTCCTCTGGAAACACCATATATTTT. It is translated as CASRGTLTSSGNTIYF.

The gene calls are TRBV6-1 and TRBJ1-5, with D tentatively TRBD1 (6 bases). Germline V CDR1 and CDR2: MNHNS, SASEGT. The ends were cut back, 2 bases at V and 7 bases at J, with 15 bases in the middle. The CDR3 is 15 amino acids. CDR3 sequence reads: CASSESRGFWQPQHF. CDR3 coding DNA: TGTGCCAGCAGTGAAAGCAGGGGCTTCTGGCAGCCCCAGCATTTT.

V is TRBV19 and J is TRBJ1-6, with no clear D. The V gene lost 8 bases and the J gene lost 11 bases, with 19 bases spanning the gap. From germline, CDR1 is LNHDA and CDR2 SQIVND (reference sequence). This CDR3 spans 14 amino acids. CDR3 in amino acids: CASRPAGSETPLHF. The DNA for the CDR3 is TGTGCCAGTCGTCCCGCGGGGTCGGAGACACCCCTCCACTTT.

This chain joins TRBV6-1 and TRBJ2-3, with TRBD1 matching over 12 bases. V lost 3 bases to trimming and J lost 2 bases; unmatched junction nucleotides: 6. The CDR3 length is 17 residues. Germline V CDR1 and CDR2: MNHNS, SASEGT. CDR3 region: CASSEWDRGLDTDTQYF. In DNA form, the CDR3 reads TGTGCCAGCAGTGAGTGGGACAGGGGGCTCGACACAGATACGCAGTATTTT.

This chain uses TRBV4-1 with TRBJ1-1; 9 bases are a match to TRBD1. The germline V gene encodes CDR1 MGHRA and CDR2 YSYEKL. The CDR3 sequence is 14 residues long. V shed 4 bases, J shed 6 bases, and the junction held 6 bases outside the gene matches. This CDR3 is CASSLDRGSPEAFF. In DNA, the CDR3 is TGCGCCAGCAGCCTCGACAGGGGGTCTCCTGAAGCTTTCTTT.

This chain connects TRBV28 to TRBJ2-7; D is unresolved. Germline V CDR1 and CDR2: MDHEN, SYDVKM. CDR3 size: 13 residues. Trimming left V 2 bases short and J 2 bases short, with 7 bases between. The CDR3: CASSLGQPYEQYF. CDR3 DNA: TGTGCCAGCAGTTTAGGGCAGCCCTACGAGCAGTACTTC.

The CDR3 spells CASSPEYEQYF. The CDR3 region has the DNA TGTGCCAGCAGCCCTGAGTACGAGCAGTACTTC. The chain recombines TRBV7-8 with TRBJ2-7; D ambiguous. The V end was cut by 5 bases, the J end by 4 bases, with 6 bases between. In germline, CDR1 is SGHVS, CDR2 FQNEAQ. The CDR3 is 11 residues long.

This rearrangement joins TRBV2 to TRBJ1-5; unclear D gene. Germline CDR1 and CDR2: SNHLY and FYNNEI. V gave up 4 bases and J gave up 0 bases, with 7 bases separating them. There are 14 residues in the CDR3. CDR3 loop: CASSGRDSNQPQHF. The CDR3 DNA follows: TGTGCCAGCAGTGGCCGAGATAGCAATCAGCCCCAGCATTTT.